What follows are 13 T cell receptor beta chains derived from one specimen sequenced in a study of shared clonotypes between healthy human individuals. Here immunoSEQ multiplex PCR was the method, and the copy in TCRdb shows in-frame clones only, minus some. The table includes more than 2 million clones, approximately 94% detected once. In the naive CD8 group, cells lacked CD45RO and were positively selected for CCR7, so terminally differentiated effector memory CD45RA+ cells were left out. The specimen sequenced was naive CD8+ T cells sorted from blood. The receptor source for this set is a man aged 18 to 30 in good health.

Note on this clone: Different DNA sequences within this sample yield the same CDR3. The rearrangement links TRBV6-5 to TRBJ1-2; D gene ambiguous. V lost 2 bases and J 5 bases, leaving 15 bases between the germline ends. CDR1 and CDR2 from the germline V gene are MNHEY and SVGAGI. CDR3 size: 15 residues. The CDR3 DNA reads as TGTGCCAGCAGTTACGGGGAGGGAGCAGATTATGGCTACACCTTC. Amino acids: CASSYGEGADYGYTF.

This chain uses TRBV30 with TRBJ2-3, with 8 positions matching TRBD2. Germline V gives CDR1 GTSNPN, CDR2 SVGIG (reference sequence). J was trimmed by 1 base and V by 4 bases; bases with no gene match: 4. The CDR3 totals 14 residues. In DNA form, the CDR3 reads TGTGCCTGGACAGGAGCGGGAGGCACAGATACGCAGTATTTT. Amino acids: CAWTGAGGTDTQYF.

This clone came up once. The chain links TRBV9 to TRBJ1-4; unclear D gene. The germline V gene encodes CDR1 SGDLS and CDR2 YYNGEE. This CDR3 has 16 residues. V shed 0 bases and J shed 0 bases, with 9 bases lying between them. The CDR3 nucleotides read TGTGCCAGCAGCGTAGGGCAGCTTGCAACTAATGAAAAACTGTTTTTT. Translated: CASSVGQLATNEKLFF.

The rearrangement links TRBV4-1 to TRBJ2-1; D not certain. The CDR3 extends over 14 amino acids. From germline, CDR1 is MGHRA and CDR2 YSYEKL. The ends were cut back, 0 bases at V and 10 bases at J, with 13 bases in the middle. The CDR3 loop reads CASSQEPSVGEQFF. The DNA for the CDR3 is TGCGCCAGCAGCCAAGAACCGTCCGTGGGCGAGCAGTTCTTC.

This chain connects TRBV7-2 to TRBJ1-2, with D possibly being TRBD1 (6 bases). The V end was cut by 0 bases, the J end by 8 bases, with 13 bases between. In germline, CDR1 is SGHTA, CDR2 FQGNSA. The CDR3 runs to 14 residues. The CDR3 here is CASSLARTASGYTF. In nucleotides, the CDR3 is TGTGCCAGCAGCTTAGCTAGGACAGCATCGGGCTACACCTTC.

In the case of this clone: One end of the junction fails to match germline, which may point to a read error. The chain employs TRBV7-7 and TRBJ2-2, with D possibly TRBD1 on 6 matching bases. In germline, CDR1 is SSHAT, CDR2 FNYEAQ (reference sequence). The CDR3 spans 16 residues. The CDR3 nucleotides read TGTGCTAGCAGCTTATCTCAGGGGCCCGGAACCGGGGAGCTGTTTTTT. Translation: CASSLSQGPGTGELFF. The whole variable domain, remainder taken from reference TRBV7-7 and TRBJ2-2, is GAGVSQSPRYKVTKRGQDVTLRCDPISSHATLYWYQQALGQGPEFLTYFNYEAQPDKSGLPSDRFSAERPEGSISTLTIQRTEQRDSAMYRCASSLSQGPGTGELFFGEGSRLTVL.

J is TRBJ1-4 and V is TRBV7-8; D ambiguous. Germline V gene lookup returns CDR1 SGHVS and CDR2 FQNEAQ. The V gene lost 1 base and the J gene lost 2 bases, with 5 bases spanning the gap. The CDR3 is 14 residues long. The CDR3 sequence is CASSLDTTNEKLFF. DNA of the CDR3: TGTGCCAGCAGCTTAGATACGACTAATGAAAAACTGTTTTTT. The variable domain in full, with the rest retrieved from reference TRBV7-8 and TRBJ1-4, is GAGVSQSPRYKVAKRGQDVALRCDPISGHVSLFWYQQALGQGPEFLTYFQNEAQLDKSGLPSDRFFAERPEGSVSTLKIQRTQQEDSAVYLCASSLDTTNEKLFFGSGTQLSVL.

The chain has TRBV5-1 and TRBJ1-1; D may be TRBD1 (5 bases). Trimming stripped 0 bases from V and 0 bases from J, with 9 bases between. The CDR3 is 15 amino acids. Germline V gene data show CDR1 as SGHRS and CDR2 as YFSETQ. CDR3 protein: CASSLAGQVNTEAFF. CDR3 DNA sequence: TGCGCCAGCAGCTTGGCGGGGCAGGTGAACACTGAAGCTTTCTTT. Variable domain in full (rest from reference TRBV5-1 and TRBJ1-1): KAGVTQTPRYLIKTRGQQVTLSCSPISGHRSVSWYQQTPGQGLQFLFEYFSETQRNKGNFPGRFSGRQFSNSRSEMNVSTLELGDSALYLCASSLAGQVNTEAFFGQGTRLTVV.

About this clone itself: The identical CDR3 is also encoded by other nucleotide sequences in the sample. CDR3 protein: CASSIEGSYEQYF. The CDR3 DNA sequence: TGTGCCAGTAGTATTGAGGGCTCCTACGAGCAGTACTTC. The chain recombines TRBV19 with TRBJ2-7; D might be TRBD2 (5 bases). V shed 3 bases and J shed 0 bases, with 6 bases lying between them. This CDR3 spans 13 amino acids. CDR1 LNHDA and CDR2 SQIVND come from the germline V gene (reference sequence).

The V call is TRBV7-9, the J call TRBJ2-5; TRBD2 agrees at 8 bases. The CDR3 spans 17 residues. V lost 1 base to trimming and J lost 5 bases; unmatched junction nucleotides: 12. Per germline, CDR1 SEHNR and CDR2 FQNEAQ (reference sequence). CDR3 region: CASSLVFESGRWETQYF. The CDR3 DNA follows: TGTGCCAGCAGCTTAGTTTTTGAGAGCGGGAGATGGGAGACCCAGTACTTC.

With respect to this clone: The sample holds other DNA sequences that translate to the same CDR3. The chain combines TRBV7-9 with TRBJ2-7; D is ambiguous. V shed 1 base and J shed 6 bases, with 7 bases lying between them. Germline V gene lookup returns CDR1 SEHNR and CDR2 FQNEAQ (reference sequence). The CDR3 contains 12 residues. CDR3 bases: TGTGCCAGCAGCTTAGGTACCGGCGAGCAGTACTTC. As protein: CASSLGTGEQYF.

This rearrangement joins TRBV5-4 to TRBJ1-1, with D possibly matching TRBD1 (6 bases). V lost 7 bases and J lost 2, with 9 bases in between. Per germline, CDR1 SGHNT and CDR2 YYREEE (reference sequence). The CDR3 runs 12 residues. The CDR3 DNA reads TGTGCCAGCGAGGGGGGAAACACTGAAGCTTTCTTT. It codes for CASEGGNTEAFF.

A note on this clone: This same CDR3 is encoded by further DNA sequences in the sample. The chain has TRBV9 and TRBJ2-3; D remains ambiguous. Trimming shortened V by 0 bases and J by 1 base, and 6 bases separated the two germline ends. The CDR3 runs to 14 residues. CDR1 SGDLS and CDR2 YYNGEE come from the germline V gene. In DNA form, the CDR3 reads TGTGCCAGCAGCGTAGACCGGGGCACAGATACGCAGTATTTT. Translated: CASSVDRGTDTQYF.